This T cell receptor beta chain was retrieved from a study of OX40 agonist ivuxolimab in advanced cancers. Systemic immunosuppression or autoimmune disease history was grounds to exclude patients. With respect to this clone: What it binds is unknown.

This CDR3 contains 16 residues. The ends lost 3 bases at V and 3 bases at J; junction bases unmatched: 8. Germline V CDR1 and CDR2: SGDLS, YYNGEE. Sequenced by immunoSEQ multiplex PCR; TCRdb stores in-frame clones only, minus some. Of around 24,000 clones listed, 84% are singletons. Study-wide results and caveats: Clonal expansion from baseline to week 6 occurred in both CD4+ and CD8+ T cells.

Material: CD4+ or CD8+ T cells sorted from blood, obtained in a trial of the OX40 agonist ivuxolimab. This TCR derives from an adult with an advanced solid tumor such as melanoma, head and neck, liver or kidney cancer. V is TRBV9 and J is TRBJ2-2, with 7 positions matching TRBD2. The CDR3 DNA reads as TGTGCCAGCAGCGACCCCCCGCGGGGGTACACCGGGGAGCTGTTTTTT. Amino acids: CASSDPPRGYTGELFF. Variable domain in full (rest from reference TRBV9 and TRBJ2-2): DSGVTQTPKHLITATGQRVTLRCSPRSGDLSVYWYQQSLDQGLQFLIQYYNGEERAKGNILERFSAQQFPDLHSELNLSSLELGDSALYFCASSDPPRGYTGELFFGEGSRLTVL.